This T cell receptor (beta chain) is drawn from a study of naive and memory T cell subsets. Findings of the study overall: Naive repertoires, especially CD8, held a few larger clonotypes, possibly memory cells re-expressing CD45RA.

Two oligonucleotides, mixed equimolar, formed the beta constant-region primer covering TRBC1 and TRBC2. Nested alpha and beta constant-region primers with the SP2 primer drove four PCR rounds on ligated cDNA. An oligonucleotide with the SP2 primer and a 12-nucleotide UMI was ligated to the cDNA 3' end. In TCRdb, the UMI-ligation and nested PCR reads were re-called with MiXCR into one record per CDR3 protein. Among around 160,000 distinct CDR3 sequences listed, approximately 24% were seen once. Looked up from germline, CDR1 is SGHRS and CDR2 is YFSETQ. The CDR3 totals 14 residues. Trimming cost V 4 bases and J 1 base; bases outside gene matches: 4. In the case of this clonotype: The antigen is unknown.

V and J are TRBV5-1 and TRBJ1-1, with 7 bases aligning to TRBD1. The sequenced sample consisted of naive CD4+ T cells from blood. The sequence came from a human donor in good health. The CDR3 here is CASSQTGPNTEAFF. CDR3 DNA sequence: TGCGCCAGCAGCCAGACAGGGCCGAACACTGAAGCTTTCTTT.